The present entry profiles one TCR beta chain with its context. The data stem from a study of blood T cell repertoires in COVID-19. With 6 bases clipped from V and 4 bases from J, the junction kept 5 bases outside the gene matches. The CDR3 contains 15 residues. The V gene's germline CDR1 is KGHSH and CDR2 LQKENI. Original analysis: Counts of nucleated cells, estimated from reference gene primer amplification, were obtained. TCRdb's table, derived via immunoSEQ multiplex PCR, lists solely in-frame clones and lacks some. Clone size and V and J calls were adopted from that table, with D and trimming inferred from the DNA. The table has 190,000 or so clones, approximately 86% seen once.

V usage is TRBV18 and J usage is TRBJ2-6; 8 nucleotides line up with TRBD1. The material sequenced was peripheral blood. This TCR derives from a man aged 55 to 70 with COVID-19, enrolled during active disease. The CDR3 bases are TGTGCCAGCTCCCTGACAGGGGTCGGGGCCAACGTCCTGACTTTC. Residues: CASSLTGVGANVLTF.